A single sample is the source of the 5 T cell receptor beta chains below, sequenced in a study of vaccination effects on CD4 cells after COVID-19. Their antigens are not known. Viral peptide pool expansion of antigen-specific CD4+ T cells preceded sequencing in the ViraFEST assay. Culturing for about ten days preceded CD4+ T cell isolation. None of the vaccinated had previously contracted SARS-CoV-2, and their nucleocapsid antibodies tested negative. The method was immunoSEQ multiplex PCR; TCRdb's version includes in-frame clones alone and lacks a portion of them. The repertoire consists of 25,000 to 35,000 clones, with around 70% occurring once and the leading ten covering 10% to 13%. This specimen was CD4+ T cells from PBMCs cultured with SARS-CoV-2 spike peptides, taken before COVID-19 vaccination. The receptors stem from a human donor who received a COVID-19 vaccine.

This clone came up a few times. The J gene is TRBJ1-6, the V gene TRBV5-6, with 9 nucleotides matching TRBD1. The trim removed 1 base at V and 7 bases at J, leaving 6 bases unmatched. The CDR3 is made up of 16 amino acids. The germline V gene has CDR1 SGHDT and CDR2 YYEEEE. The DNA for the CDR3 is TGTGCCAGCAGCTTGAAGCGGACAGGGGTGAATTCACCCCTCCACTTT. As protein: CASSLKRTGVNSPLHF.

The V gene is TRBV10-3, the J gene TRBJ1-3, with D tentatively TRBD1 (5 bases). Germline CDR1 reads ENHRY; CDR2 reads SYGVKD. The V end lost 6 bases, the J end lost 1 base, and 16 bases lay between the germline ends. The CDR3 runs 16 residues. CDR3 sequence (DNA): TGTGCCATCAGCCCCAGTTCTACAGGTTCTGGAAACACCATATATTTT. Protein product: CAISPSSTGSGNTIYF.

This clone was seen more than once but under ten times. The V call is TRBV2, the J call TRBJ2-7, with a possible D match to TRBD1 (5 bases). V was trimmed by 6 bases and J by 6 bases, leaving 12 bases between them. This CDR3 contains 12 residues. Germline V gene sequence: CDR1 SNHLY, CDR2 FYNNEI. Written as DNA, the CDR3 is TGTGCCAGCAGCAAGGACATAGGCGAGCAGTACTTC. This gives the protein CASSKDIGEQYF.

The chain uses TRBV7-8 and TRBJ2-2; D may be TRBD2 (5 bases). CDR1 is SGHVS and CDR2 is FQNEAQ in the germline V gene. This CDR3 has 16 residues. Trimming removed 2 bases from V and 0 bases from J, with 10 bases in between. The chain's CDR3 is CASSLSGFANTGELFF. CDR3 coding DNA: TGTGCCAGCAGCTTAAGCGGATTCGCGAACACCGGGGAGCTGTTTTTT.

The J gene is TRBJ2-6, the V gene TRBV7-9; TRBD1 matches at 8 bases. The CDR3 length is 15 residues. Per germline, CDR1 SEHNR and CDR2 FQNEAQ (reference sequence). With 1 base clipped from V and 4 bases from J, the junction kept 0 bases outside the gene matches. CDR3: CASSLGDRGANVLTF. The CDR3 DNA reads as TGTGCCAGCAGCTTAGGGGACAGGGGGGCCAACGTCCTGACTTTC.